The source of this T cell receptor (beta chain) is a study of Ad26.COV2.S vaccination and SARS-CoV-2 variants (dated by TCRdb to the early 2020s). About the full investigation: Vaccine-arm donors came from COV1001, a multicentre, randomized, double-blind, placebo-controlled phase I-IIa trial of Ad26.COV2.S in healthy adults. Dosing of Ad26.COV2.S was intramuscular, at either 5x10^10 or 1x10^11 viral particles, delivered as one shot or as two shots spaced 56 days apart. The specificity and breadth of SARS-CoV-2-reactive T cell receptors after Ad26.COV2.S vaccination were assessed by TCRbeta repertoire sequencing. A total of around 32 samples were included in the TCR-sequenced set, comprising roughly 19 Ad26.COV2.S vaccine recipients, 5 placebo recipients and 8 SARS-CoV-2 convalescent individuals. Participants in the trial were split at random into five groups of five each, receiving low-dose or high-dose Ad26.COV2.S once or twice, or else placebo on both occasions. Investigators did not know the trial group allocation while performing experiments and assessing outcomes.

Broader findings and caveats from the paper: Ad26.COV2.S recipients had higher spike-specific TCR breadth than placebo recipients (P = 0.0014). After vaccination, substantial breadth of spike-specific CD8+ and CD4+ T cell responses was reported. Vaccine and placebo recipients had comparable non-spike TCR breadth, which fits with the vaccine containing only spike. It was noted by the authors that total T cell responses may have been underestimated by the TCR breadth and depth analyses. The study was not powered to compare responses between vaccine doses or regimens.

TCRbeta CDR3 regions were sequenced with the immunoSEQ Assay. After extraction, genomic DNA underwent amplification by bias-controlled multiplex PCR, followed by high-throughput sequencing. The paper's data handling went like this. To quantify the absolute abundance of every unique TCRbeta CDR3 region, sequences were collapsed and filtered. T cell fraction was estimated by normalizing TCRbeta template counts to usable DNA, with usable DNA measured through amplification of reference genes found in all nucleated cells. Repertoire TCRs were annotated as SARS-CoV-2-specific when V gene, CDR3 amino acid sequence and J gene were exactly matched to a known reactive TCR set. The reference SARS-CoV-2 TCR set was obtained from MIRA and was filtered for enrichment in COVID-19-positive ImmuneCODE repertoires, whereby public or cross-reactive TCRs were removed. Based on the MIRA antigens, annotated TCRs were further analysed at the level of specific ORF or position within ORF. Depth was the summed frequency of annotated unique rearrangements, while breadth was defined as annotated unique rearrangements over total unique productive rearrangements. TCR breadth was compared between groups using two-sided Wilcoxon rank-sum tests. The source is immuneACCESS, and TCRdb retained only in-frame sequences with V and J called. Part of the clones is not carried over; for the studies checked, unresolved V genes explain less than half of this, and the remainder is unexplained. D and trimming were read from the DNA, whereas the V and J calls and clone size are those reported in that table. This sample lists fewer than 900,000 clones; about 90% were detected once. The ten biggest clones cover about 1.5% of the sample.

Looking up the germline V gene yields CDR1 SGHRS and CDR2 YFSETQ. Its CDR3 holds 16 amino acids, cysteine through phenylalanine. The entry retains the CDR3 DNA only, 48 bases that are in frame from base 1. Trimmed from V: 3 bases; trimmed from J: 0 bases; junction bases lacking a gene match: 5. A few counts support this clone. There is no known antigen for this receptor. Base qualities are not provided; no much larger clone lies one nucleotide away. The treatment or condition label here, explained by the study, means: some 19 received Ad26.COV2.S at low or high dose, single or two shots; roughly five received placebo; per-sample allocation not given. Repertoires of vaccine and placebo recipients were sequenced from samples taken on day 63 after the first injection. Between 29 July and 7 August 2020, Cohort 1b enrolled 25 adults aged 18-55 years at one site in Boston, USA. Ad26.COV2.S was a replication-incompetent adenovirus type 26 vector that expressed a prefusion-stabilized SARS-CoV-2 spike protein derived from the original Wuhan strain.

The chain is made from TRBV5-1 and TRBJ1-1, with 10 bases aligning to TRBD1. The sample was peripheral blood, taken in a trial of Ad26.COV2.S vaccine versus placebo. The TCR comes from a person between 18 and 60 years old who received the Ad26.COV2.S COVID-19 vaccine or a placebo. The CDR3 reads CASSWGQGRMNTEAFF. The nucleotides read TGCGCCAGCAGCTGGGGACAGGGGCGAATGAACACTGAAGCTTTCTTT.